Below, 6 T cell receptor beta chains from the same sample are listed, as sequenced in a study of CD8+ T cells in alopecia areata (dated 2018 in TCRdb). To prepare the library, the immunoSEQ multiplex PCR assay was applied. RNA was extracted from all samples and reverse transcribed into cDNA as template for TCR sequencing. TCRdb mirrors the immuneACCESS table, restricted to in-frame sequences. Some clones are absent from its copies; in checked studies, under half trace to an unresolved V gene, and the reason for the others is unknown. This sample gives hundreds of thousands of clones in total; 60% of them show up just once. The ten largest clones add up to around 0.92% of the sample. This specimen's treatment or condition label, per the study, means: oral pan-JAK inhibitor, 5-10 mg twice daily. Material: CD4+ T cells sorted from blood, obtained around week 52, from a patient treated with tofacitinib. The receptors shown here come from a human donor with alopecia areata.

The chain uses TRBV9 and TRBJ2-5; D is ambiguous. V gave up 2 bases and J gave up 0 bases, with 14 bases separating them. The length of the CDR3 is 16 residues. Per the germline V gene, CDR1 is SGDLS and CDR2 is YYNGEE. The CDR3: CASSVRERTDQETQYF. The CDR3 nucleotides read TGTGCCAGCAGCGTTCGAGAACGGACGGACCAAGAGACCCAGTACTTC.

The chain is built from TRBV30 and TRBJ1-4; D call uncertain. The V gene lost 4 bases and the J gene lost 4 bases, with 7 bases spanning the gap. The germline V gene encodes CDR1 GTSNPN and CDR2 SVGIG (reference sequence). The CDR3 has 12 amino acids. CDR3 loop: CAWTRNNEKLFF. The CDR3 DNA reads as TGTGCCTGGACCAGGAATAATGAAAAACTGTTTTTT.

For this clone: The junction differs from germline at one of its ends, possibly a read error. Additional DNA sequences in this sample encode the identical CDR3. The CDR3 reads CASRRTSQETQYF. In DNA, the CDR3 is TGTGCCAGCAGGAGGACTAGTCAAGAGACCCAATACTTC. This chain uses TRBV6-5 with TRBJ2-5; 7 bases map to TRBD2. The CDR3 has 13 amino acids. From germline, CDR1 is MNHEY and CDR2 SVGAGI.

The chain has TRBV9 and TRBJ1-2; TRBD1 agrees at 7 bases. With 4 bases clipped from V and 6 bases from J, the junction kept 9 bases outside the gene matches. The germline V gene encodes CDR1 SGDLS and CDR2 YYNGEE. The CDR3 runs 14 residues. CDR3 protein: CASSPGQVLDGYTF. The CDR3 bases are TGTGCCAGCAGCCCAGGACAGGTCTTAGATGGCTACACCTTC.

CDR3 nucleotide sequence: TGTGCCAGCTCACCAGAGGGCAGGGACACCGGGGAGCTGTTTTTT. Protein sequence: CASSPEGRDTGELFF. The chain recombines TRBV18 with TRBJ2-2; D is possibly TRBD1 or TRBD2 (5 bases each). CDR1 and CDR2 from the germline V gene are KGHSH and LQKENI. CDR3 size: 15 residues. Trimming removed 2 bases from V and 3 bases from J, with 10 bases in between.

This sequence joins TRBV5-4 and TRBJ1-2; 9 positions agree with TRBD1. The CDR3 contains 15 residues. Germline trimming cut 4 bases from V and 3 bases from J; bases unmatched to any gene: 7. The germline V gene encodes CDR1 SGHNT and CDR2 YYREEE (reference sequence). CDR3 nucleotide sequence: TGTGCCAGCAGCCCCGGGACAGGGCGAGACTATGGCTACACCTTC. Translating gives CASSPGTGRDYGYTF. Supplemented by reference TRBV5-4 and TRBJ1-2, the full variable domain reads ETGVTQSPTHLIKTRGQQVTLRCSSQSGHNTVSWYQQALGQGPQFIFQYYREEENGRGNFPPRFSGLQFPNYSSELNVNALELDDSALYLCASSPGTGRDYGYTFGSGTRLTVV.